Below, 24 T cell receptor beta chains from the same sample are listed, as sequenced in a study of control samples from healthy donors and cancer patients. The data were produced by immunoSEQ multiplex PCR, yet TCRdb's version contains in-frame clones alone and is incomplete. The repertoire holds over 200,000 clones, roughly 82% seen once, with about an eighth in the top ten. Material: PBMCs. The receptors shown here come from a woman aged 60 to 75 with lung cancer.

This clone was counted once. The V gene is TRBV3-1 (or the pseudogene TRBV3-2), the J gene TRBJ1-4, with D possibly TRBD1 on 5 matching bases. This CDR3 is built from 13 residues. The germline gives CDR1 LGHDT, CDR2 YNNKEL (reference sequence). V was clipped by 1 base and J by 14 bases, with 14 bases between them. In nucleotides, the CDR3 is TGTGCCAGCAGCCAAGGAGGGGTTGGCGGGCTGTTTTTT. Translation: CASSQGGVGGLFF.

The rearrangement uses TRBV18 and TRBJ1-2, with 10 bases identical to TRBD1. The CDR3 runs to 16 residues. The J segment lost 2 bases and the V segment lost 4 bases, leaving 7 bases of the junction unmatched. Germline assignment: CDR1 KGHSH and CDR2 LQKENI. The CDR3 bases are TGTGCCAGCTCACTAAATCCGGGACAGGGGAACTATGGCTACACCTTC. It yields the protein CASSLNPGQGNYGYTF. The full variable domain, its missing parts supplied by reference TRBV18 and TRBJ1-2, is NAGVMQNPRHLVRRRGQEARLRCSPMKGHSHVYWYRQLPEEGLKFMVYLQKENIIDESGMPKERFSAEFPKEGPSILRIQQVVRGDSAAYFCASSLNPGQGNYGYTFGSGTRLTVV.

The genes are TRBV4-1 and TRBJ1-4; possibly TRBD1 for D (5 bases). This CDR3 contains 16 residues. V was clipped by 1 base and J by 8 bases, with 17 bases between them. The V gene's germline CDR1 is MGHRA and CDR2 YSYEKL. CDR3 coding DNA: TGCGCCAGCAGCCAAGTGGCCGGGACCTCCGGCGAAAAACTGTTTTTT. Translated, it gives CASSQVAGTSGEKLFF.

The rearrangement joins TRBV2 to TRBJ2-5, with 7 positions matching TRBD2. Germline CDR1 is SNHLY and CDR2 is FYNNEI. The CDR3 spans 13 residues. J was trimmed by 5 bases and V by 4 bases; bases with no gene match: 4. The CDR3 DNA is TGTGCCAGCAGTGTGGGGGGGTGGGAGACCCAGTACTTC. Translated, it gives CASSVGGWETQYF.

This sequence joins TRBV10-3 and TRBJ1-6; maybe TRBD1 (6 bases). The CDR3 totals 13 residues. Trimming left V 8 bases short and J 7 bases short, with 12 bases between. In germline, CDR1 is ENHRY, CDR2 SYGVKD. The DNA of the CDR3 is TGTGCCATCGCGGGACATTCAAATTCACCCCTCCACTTT. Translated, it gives CAIAGHSNSPLHF.

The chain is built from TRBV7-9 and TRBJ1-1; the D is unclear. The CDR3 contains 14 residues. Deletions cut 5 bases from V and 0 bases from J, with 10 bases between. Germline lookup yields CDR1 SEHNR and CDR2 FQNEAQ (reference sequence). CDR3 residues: CASSPEILNTEAFF. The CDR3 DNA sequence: TGTGCCAGCAGCCCTGAGATTCTGAACACTGAAGCTTTCTTT.

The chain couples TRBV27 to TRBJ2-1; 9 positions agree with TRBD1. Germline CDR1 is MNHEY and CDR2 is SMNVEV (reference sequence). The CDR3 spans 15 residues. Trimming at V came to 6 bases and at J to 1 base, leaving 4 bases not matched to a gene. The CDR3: CASRAGTGSYNEQFF. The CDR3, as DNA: TGTGCCAGCAGGGCCGGGACAGGGTCCTACAATGAGCAGTTCTTC.

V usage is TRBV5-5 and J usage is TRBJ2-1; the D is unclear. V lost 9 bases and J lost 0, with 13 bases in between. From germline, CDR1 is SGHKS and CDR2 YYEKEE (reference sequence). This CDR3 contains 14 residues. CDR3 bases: TGTGCCACGCGCACGGATCACTCCTACAATGAGCAGTTCTTC. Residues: CATRTDHSYNEQFF.

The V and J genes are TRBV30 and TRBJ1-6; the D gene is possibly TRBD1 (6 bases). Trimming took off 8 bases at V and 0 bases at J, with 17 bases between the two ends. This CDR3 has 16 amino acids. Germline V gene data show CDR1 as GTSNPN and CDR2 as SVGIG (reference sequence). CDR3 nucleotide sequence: TGTGCCCATTCCTCTGGACAGAGCTCCTATAATTCACCCCTCCACTTT. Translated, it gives CAHSSGQSSYNSPLHF.

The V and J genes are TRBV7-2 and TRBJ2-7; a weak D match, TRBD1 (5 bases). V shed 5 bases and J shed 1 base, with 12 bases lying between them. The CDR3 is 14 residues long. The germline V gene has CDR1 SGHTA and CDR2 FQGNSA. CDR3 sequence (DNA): TGTGCCAGCAGCCAAGGGGTATGGTCCTACGAGCAGTACTTC. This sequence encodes CASSQGVWSYEQYF.

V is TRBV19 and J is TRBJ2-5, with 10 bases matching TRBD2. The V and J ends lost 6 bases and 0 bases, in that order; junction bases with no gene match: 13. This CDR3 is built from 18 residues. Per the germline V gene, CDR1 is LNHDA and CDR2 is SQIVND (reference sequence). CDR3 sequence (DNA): TGTGCCAGTAGCAGGACAGTACCGACTAGCGGGTACCAAGAGACCCAGTACTTC. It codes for CASSRTVPTSGYQETQYF.

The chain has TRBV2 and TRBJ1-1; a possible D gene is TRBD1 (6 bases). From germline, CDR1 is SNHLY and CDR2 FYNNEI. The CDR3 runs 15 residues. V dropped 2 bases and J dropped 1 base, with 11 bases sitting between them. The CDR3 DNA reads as TGTGCCAGCAGTGAACTGGGGGCAGGGAACACTGAAGCTTTCTTT. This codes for CASSELGAGNTEAFF. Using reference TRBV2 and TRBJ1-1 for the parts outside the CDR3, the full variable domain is EPEVTQTPSHQVTQMGQEVILRCVPISNHLYFYWYRQILGQKVEFLVSFYNNEISEKSEIFDDQFSVERPDGSNFTLKIRSTKLEDSAMYFCASSELGAGNTEAFFGQGTRLTVV.

The DNA for the CDR3 is TGCGCCAGCAGCTTGGGAGACGGGGGCGCCTACAATGAGCAGTTCTTC. Translation: CASSLGDGGAYNEQFF. The chain links TRBV5-1 to TRBJ2-1; D assignment may be TRBD1 or TRBD2 (6 bases each). The CDR3 is made up of 16 amino acids. The ends were cut back, 0 bases at V and 2 bases at J, with 12 bases in the middle. The V gene's germline CDR1 is SGHRS and CDR2 YFSETQ.

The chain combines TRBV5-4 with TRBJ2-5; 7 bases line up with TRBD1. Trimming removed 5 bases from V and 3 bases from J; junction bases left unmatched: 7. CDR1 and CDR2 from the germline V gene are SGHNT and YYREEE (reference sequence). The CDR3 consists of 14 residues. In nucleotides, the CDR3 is TGTGCCAGCAGTTCTACAGGGGCCAAAGAGACCCAGTACTTC. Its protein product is CASSSTGAKETQYF.

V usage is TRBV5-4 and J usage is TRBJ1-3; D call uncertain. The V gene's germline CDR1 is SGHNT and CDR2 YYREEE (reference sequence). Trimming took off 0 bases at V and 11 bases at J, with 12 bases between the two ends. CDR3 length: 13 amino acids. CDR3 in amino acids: CASSLDVGQPIYF. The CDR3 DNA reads TGTGCCAGCAGCTTGGACGTCGGGCAACCCATATATTTT.

This CDR3 is CASRAGTVNYGYTF. The CDR3 DNA reads as TGTGCCAGCAGAGCTGGGACGGTTAACTATGGCTACACCTTC. The genes are TRBV2 and TRBJ1-2; D might be TRBD1 (5 bases). The ends were cut back, 6 bases at V and 1 base at J, with 12 bases in the middle. Germline V gene sequence: CDR1 SNHLY, CDR2 FYNNEI. There are 14 residues in the CDR3.

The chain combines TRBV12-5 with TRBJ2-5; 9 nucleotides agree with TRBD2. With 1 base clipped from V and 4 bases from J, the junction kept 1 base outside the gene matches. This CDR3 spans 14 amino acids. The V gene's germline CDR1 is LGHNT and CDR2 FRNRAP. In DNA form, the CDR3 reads TGTGCTAGTGGTTTGGGTAGCGGGAGAGAGACCCAGTACTTC. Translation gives CASGLGSGRETQYF. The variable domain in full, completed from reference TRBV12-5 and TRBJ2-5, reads DARVTQTPRHKVTEMGQEVTMRCQPILGHNTVFWYRQTMMQGLELLAYFRNRAPLDDSGMPKDRFSAEMPDATLATLKIQPSEPRDSAVYFCASGLGSGRETQYFGPGTRLLVL.

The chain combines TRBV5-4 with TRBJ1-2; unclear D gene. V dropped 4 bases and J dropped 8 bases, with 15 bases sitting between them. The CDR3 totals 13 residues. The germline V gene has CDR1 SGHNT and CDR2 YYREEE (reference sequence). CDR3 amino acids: CASSRMGDGGYTF. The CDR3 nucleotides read TGTGCCAGCAGCCGGATGGGTGACGGAGGCTACACCTTC.

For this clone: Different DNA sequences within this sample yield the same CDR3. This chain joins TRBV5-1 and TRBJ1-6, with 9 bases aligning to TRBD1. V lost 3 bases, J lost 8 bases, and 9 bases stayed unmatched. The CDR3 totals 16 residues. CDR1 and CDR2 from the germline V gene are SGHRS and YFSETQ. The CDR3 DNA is TGCGCCAGCAGCTCTACAGGGGGCGGGGGATATTCACCCCTCCACTTT. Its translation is CASSSTGGGGYSPLHF.

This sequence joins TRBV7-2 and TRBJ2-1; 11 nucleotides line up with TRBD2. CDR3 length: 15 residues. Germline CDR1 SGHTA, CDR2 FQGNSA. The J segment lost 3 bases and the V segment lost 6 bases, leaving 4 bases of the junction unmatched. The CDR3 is CASSKTSGSYNEQFF. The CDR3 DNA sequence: TGTGCCAGCAGTAAAACTAGCGGGAGCTACAATGAGCAGTTCTTC. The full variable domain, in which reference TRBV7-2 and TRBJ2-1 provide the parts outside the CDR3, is GAGVSQSPSNKVTEKGKDVELRCDPISGHTALYWYRQSLGQGLEFLIYFQGNSAPDKSGLPSDRFSAERTGGSVSTLTIQRTQQEDSAVYLCASSKTSGSYNEQFFGPGTRLTVL.

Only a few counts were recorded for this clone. CDR3 in DNA: TGTGCCAGCAGCGTAGGACACAGGGGGCTCAACACCATATATTTT. Translated: CASSVGHRGLNTIYF. The rearrangement links TRBV9 to TRBJ1-3, with 9 positions matching TRBD1. The trim removed 0 bases at V and 7 bases at J, leaving 5 bases unmatched. The CDR3 spans 15 residues. Germline loops: CDR1 SGDLS, CDR2 YYNGEE.

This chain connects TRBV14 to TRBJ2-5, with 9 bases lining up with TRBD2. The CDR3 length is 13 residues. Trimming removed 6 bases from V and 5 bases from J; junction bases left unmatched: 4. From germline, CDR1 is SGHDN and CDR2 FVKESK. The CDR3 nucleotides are TGTGCCAGCAGGGGGACTAGCTCTGAGACCCAGTACTTC. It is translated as CASRGTSSETQYF.

In DNA form, the CDR3 reads TGTGCCAGCTCACCAACGACTGGGGCGGTCACTGAAGCTTTCTTT. It is translated as CASSPTTGAVTEAFF. V and J are TRBV18 and TRBJ1-1, with D possibly matching TRBD1 (5 bases). Germline V gene sequence: CDR1 KGHSH, CDR2 LQKENI. Trimming removed 2 bases from V and 4 bases from J, with 14 bases in between. The CDR3 is made up of 15 amino acids.

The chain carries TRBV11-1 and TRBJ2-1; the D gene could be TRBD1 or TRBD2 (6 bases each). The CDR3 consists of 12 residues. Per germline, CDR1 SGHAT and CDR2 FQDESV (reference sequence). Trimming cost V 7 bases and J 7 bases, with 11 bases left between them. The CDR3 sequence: CASTQGGNEQFF. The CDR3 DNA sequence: TGTGCCAGCACCCAAGGGGGGAATGAGCAGTTCTTC.